This TCR beta chain was sequenced in a study of T cell changes during pregnancy in multiple sclerosis. The V and J ends lost 7 bases and 4 bases respectively, with 8 bases between them. The CDR3 consists of 11 residues. Germline V gene data show CDR1 as ENHRY and CDR2 as SYGVKD. Assay: immunoSEQ multiplex PCR; the TCRdb copy retains only in-frame clones and omits some. The sample records 50,000 to 60,000 clones, about 90% being singletons. The chain is built from TRBV10-3 and TRBJ2-7; D is unclear. This receptor was identified in a female donor with multiple sclerosis, enrolled in a pregnancy study. The starting material was CD4+ T cells from peripheral blood mononuclear cells, obtained in the first trimester of pregnancy. CDR3 coding DNA: TGTGCCATCACCGAGGAATACGAGCAGTACTTC. Amino acid sequence: CAITEEYEQYF.